One sample yielded the 7 T cell receptor beta chains listed below, sequenced in a study of blood T cell repertoires in COVID-19. The assay was immunoSEQ multiplex PCR, and TCRdb's table has in-frame clones only and misses some. The table lists roughly 350,000 clones, 85% of them singletons. Sequencing was performed on peripheral blood. The receptors originated from a woman aged 18-29 years with acute or convalescent COVID-19.

V usage is TRBV28 and J usage is TRBJ1-3; D ambiguous. The V gene lost 1 base and the J gene lost 9 bases, with 16 bases spanning the gap. The CDR3 is 15 residues long. Germline V gene data show CDR1 as MDHEN and CDR2 as SYDVKM. CDR3 DNA: TGTGCCAGCAGTTTATCCGAGGGTCTGACGGGCACCATATATTTT. Translation: CASSLSEGLTGTIYF.

This clone was seen more than once but under ten times. CDR3 DNA sequence: TGTGCCAGCAGCTCGCGGGGGAGTGGTGATACGCAGTATTTT. Its translation: CASSSRGSGDTQYF. The rearrangement uses TRBV11-2 and TRBJ2-3; 7 bases line up with TRBD2. This CDR3 spans 14 amino acids. CDR1 is SGHAT and CDR2 is FQNNGV in the germline V gene. The V gene end was trimmed by 4 bases and the J gene end by 6 bases; junction bases not matched to a gene: 7.

The V call is TRBV5-4, the J call TRBJ1-4, with D unclear. Germline V CDR1 and CDR2: SGHNT, YYREEE (reference sequence). This CDR3 is 16 amino acids long. V dropped 0 bases and J dropped 0 bases, with 9 bases sitting between them. The chain's CDR3 is CASSLAGNPTNEKLFF. Written as DNA, the CDR3 is TGTGCCAGCAGCTTGGCGGGGAATCCAACTAATGAAAAACTGTTTTTT.

CDR3 bases: TGTGCCAGCAGCGTAGGGGGGGATAGGCATCAGCCCCAGCATTTT. Translation gives CASSVGGDRHQPQHF. The chain carries TRBV9 and TRBJ1-5, with D possibly matching TRBD1 (5 bases). This CDR3 contains 15 residues. Trimming shortened V by 0 bases and J by 5 bases, and 12 bases separated the two germline ends. The germline CDR1 and CDR2 sequences are SGDLS and YYNGEE.

A remark on this clone: One end of the junction does not line up with germline, which may come from a read error. The chain employs TRBV2 and TRBJ2-2, with 7 positions matching TRBD2. The CDR3 contains 13 residues. Germline V lookup: CDR1 SNHLY, CDR2 FYNNEI. The CDR3 loop is CASSWDYTGELFF. CDR3 sequence (DNA): TGTGCCAGCAGTTGGGACTACACGGGGGAGCTGTTTTTT.

This clone was counted a single time. This rearrangement joins TRBV11-2 to TRBJ2-1; 9 positions agree with TRBD1. The CDR3 is made up of 16 amino acids. V was clipped by 3 bases and J by 7 bases; unmatched bases: 10. Per the germline V gene, CDR1 is SGHAT and CDR2 is FQNNGV. The CDR3 loop is CASSFTGGAAENEQFF. The CDR3, as DNA: TGTGCCAGCAGCTTCACAGGGGGCGCGGCGGAGAATGAGCAGTTCTTC.

The chain employs TRBV4-1 and TRBJ2-6, with TRBD1 matching over 11 bases. J gave up 3 bases and V 5 bases, and 6 bases lay outside the gene matches. CDR1 is MGHRA, CDR2 YSYEKL, per germline. This CDR3 comprises 17 residues. DNA for the CDR3: TGCGCCAGCAGCTTTGGACAGGGGGCCAGTGGGGCCAACGTCCTGACTTTC. As protein: CASSFGQGASGANVLTF.